The rows below give T cell receptor beta chains drawn from one sample of a study of cytomegalovirus exposure and HLA in healthy donors. The table came from immunoSEQ multiplex PCR; TCRdb's copy has only in-frame clones and leaves some out. The profile shows 250,000 to 400,000 clones, approximately 91% of them singletons. Source material: PBMCs. The receptors shown here come from a man aged 30-40 years in good health and CMV-seronegative. Each CDR3 is given with its conserved first and last residue. D genes are given only for firm matches. Rows may omit the clone size; those that give it use once, few, many or a size class.

V,D,size,J,CDR3,DNA
TRBV7-9,NA,NA,TRBJ2-6,CASSLAGRDRSSGANVLTF,TGTGCCAGCAGCTTAGCGGGGAGGGACAGGAGCTCTGGGGCCAACGTCCTGACTTTC
TRBV4-1,TRBD2,NA,TRBJ2-3,CASRRAGALSTDTQYF,TGCGCCAGCAGGAGAGCGGGGGCCTTAAGCACAGATACGCAGTATTTT
TRBV4-1,TRBD1,NA,TRBJ2-5,CASSHRLPGQGLKTQYF,TGCGCCAGCAGCCATAGACTACCGGGACAGGGGCTGAAGACCCAGTACTTC
TRBV7-8,TRBD2,NA,TRBJ2-5,CASRSGGAFQETQYF,TGTGCCAGCAGATCCGGGGGGGCGTTCCAAGAGACCCAGTACTTC
TRBV5-1,NA,NA,TRBJ2-5,CASSFQGAETQYF,TGCGCCAGCAGCTTTCAGGGTGCCGAGACCCAGTACTTC
TRBV4-3,TRBD1,NA,TRBJ2-7,CASSQYRGQGYEQYF,TGCGCCAGCAGCCAATACAGGGGCCAGGGGTACGAGCAGTACTTC
TRBV11-2,NA,NA,TRBJ2-7,CASSPFRGYMLEQYF,TGTGCCAGCAGCCCTTTTCGGGGGTACATGTTGGAGCAGTACTTC
TRBV14,NA,NA,TRBJ2-5,CASSQRRPQRQETQYF,TGTGCCAGCAGCCAACGGAGGCCACAGAGACAAGAGACCCAGTACTTC
TRBV12-2,NA,NA,TRBJ1-4,CASRLGAFAGEKLFF,TGTGCAAGTCGCTTAGGGGCCTTCGCGGGGGAAAAACTGTTTTTT
TRBV16,NA,NA,TRBJ1-6,CASSPEWGGSSPLHF,TGTGCCAGCAGCCCAGAATGGGGGGGCAGTTCACCCCTCCACTTT
TRBV6-1,TRBD1,once,TRBJ2-7,CASSDTTGGGYEQYF,TGTGCCAGCAGTGATACGACAGGGGGAGGCTACGAGCAGTACTTC
TRBV6-6,TRBD2,once,TRBJ2-5,CASSYPTGTRETQYF,TGTGCCAGCAGTTACCCGACCGGGACTAGAGAGACCCAGTACTTC
TRBV19,NA,NA,TRBJ2-5,CASSSLQGEGILVIQETQYF,TGTGCCAGTAGTAGCCTACAGGGAGAGGGAATATTGGTGATCCAAGAGACCCAGTACTTC
TRBV7-9,TRBD1,NA,TRBJ1-2,CASSLADRVNYGYTF,TGTGCCAGCAGCTTAGCTGACAGGGTGAACTATGGCTACACCTTC
TRBV2,NA,NA,TRBJ1-5,CASSAGNGNQPQHF,TGTGCCAGCAGCGCAGGGAATGGCAATCAGCCCCAGCATTTT
TRBV4-1,TRBD1,NA,TRBJ1-2,CASSQEYLDRGNKGYTF,TGCGCCAGCAGCCAAGAGTATTTAGACAGGGGAAATAAAGGCTACACCTTC
TRBV7-2,TRBD1,NA,TRBJ2-1,CASGYGTGETTVYNEQFF,TGTGCCAGCGGGTACGGGACAGGAGAAACCACAGTCTACAATGAGCAGTTCTTC
TRBV10-3,NA,NA,TRBJ2-7,CAISQREGETYEQYF,TGTGCCATCAGTCAGAGGGAGGGGGAAACCTACGAGCAGTACTTC
TRBV5-1,TRBD1,NA,TRBJ1-6,CASSLAGQGNSPLHF,TGCGCCAGCAGCTTGGCGGGACAGGGAAATTCACCCCTCCACTTT
TRBV6-5,NA,NA,TRBJ2-5,CASRQGETQYF,TGTGCCAGCAGACAGGGAGAGACCCAGTACTTC
TRBV6-1,NA,NA,TRBJ1-2,CASSEGLYGYTF,TGTGCCAGCAGTGAAGGTTTATATGGCTACACCTTC
TRBV6-1,NA,NA,TRBJ1-5,CASSDIIRQPQHF,TGTGCCAGCAGTGATATTATCCGGCAGCCCCAGCATTTT
TRBV19,TRBD1,NA,TRBJ1-6,CASTTTGINSPLHF,TGTGCCAGTACCACGACAGGGATAAATTCACCCCTCCACTTT
TRBV28,NA,NA,TRBJ1-2,CASSLSQGLGLDGYTF,TGTGCCAGCAGTTTATCCCAGGGTTTGGGTTTAGATGGCTACACCTTC
TRBV25-1,TRBD1,NA,TRBJ1-6,CASRRQGANSPLHF,TGTGCCAGCCGAAGACAGGGGGCAAATTCACCCCTCCACTTT
TRBV5-1,NA,NA,TRBJ1-1,CASSLVPVNTEAFF,TGCGCCAGCAGCTTGGTCCCGGTTAACACTGAAGCTTTCTTT
TRBV19,TRBD1,few,TRBJ2-1,CASSITGGDEQFF,TGTGCCAGTAGTATCACAGGGGGCGATGAGCAGTTCTTC
TRBV25-1,TRBD1,NA,TRBJ2-7,CASSGTGDYEQYF,TGTGCCAGCAGCGGGACAGGGGACTACGAGCAGTACTTC
TRBV6-5,NA,once,TRBJ2-2,CASSRTGLGTGELFF,TGTGCCAGCAGCAGAACAGGGTTGGGCACCGGGGAGCTGTTTTTT
TRBV7-2,NA,NA,TRBJ1-1,CASSLERNTEAFF,TGTGCCAGCAGCTTAGAGAGGAACACTGAAGCTTTCTTT
TRBV10-3,NA,once,TRBJ2-2,CAISDMGGSNTGELFF,TGTGCCATCAGTGATATGGGGGGATCGAACACCGGGGAGCTGTTTTTT
TRBV5-1,TRBD2,NA,TRBJ2-4,CASSLDSRGGVVAKNIQYF,TGCGCCAGCAGCTTGGATTCGCGGGGGGGCGTTGTAGCCAAAAACATTCAGTACTTC
TRBV11-2,NA,NA,TRBJ1-4,CASSLDVKPEKLFF,TGTGCCAGCAGCTTAGACGTCAAGCCTGAAAAACTGTTTTTT